This T cell receptor (beta chain) was captured in a study of blood T cell repertoires in COVID-19. Whole-study context: From T cells, B-cell-depleted T cells, or PBMCs came the material, which was cDNA or gDNA.

The CDR3 extends over 17 amino acids. CDR1 and CDR2 from the germline V gene are ENHRY and SYGVKD. The ends lost 0 bases at V and 0 bases at J; junction bases unmatched: 6. Sequencing used immunoSEQ multiplex PCR; TCRdb keeps in-frame clones, though not all of them. The sample records around 64,000 clones, over 80% being singletons. This receptor was taken from a man aged 45-60 years with active COVID-19. The gene calls are TRBV10-3 and TRBJ1-1; 8 nucleotides match TRBD1. Sequencing input: peripheral blood. CDR3 DNA sequence: TGTGCCATCAGTGAGTCGTCCCAGGGGGCCTTGAACACTGAAGCTTTCTTT. Residues: CAISESSQGALNTEAFF.